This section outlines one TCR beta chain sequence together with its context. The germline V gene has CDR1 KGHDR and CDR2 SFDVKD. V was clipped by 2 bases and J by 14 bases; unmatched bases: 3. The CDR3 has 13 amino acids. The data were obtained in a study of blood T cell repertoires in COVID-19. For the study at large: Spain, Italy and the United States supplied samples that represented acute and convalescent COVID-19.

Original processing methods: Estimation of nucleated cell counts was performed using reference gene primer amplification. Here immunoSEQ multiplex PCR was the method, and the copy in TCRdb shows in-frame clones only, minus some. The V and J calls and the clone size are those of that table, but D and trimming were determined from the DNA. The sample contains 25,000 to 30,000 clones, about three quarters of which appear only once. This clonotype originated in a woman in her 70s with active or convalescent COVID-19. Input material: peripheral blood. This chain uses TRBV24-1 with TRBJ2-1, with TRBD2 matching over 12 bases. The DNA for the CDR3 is TGTGCCACCAGTGATTGGAGGACTAGCGGGAAGTTCTTC. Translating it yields CATSDWRTSGKFF.